This TCR beta chain is drawn from a study of blood T cell repertoires in COVID-19. Study at large: Sites across the United States, Italy and Spain contributed samples from acute and convalescent COVID-19.

Data came from immunoSEQ multiplex PCR; TCRdb stores just in-frame clones and leaves some out. The sample consists of 90,000 to 120,000 clones, around 79% of them appearing once. The CDR3 is made up of 15 amino acids. Germline values: CDR1 LGHNT, CDR2 FRNRAP. Trimming cost V 5 bases and J 10 bases; bases outside gene matches: 6. The sequence derives from a man in his 70s with active or convalescent COVID-19. The chain has TRBV12-5 and TRBJ2-1; 15 positions agree with TRBD2. The sample was peripheral blood. The CDR3 region is CASGPRTSGREEQFF. CDR3 bases: TGTGCTAGTGGTCCCCGGACTAGCGGGAGGGAGGAGCAGTTCTTC.